A selection of T cell receptor beta chains follows, all from one sample in a study of cytomegalovirus exposure and HLA in healthy donors. The assay was immunoSEQ multiplex PCR, and TCRdb's table has in-frame clones only and misses some. The data contain about 140,000 clones, 50% to 75% of them seen just once; the ten biggest clones take up roughly 2.5%. Sample: PBMCs. All receptors derive from a woman aged 40 to 50 in good health and CMV-seronegative. CDR3s include the opening cysteine and the closing phenylalanine or tryptophan. The D gene is left open where the match is weak. Clone sizes are given selectively: once, few, many, or a class where the clone is expanded.

clone size: .; D gene: .; CDR3 length: 13; J gene: TRBJ1-1; V gene: TRBV30; CDR3 protein: CAWSYVSGTEAFF; CDR3 DNA: TGTGCCTGGAGTTACGTCAGTGGCACTGAAGCTTTCTTT
clone size: .; D gene: .; CDR3 length: 13; J gene: TRBJ1-5; V gene: TRBV5-1; CDR3 protein: CASSAGRNQPQHF; CDR3 DNA: TGCGCCAGCAGCGCGGGCCGCAATCAGCCCCAGCATTTT
clone size: .; D gene: TRBD1; CDR3 length: 14; J gene: TRBJ2-2; V gene: TRBV27; CDR3 protein: CASSTRQGAGELFF; CDR3 DNA: TGTGCCAGCAGTACCCGACAGGGGGCCGGGGAGCTGTTTTTT
clone size: .; D gene: .; CDR3 length: 13; J gene: TRBJ2-7; V gene: TRBV11-1; CDR3 protein: CASSFDRSHEQYF; CDR3 DNA: TGTGCCAGCAGCTTCGACAGGTCTCACGAGCAGTACTTC
clone size: .; D gene: TRBD1; CDR3 length: 16; J gene: TRBJ2-5; V gene: TRBV6-6; CDR3 protein: CASSYSTTGNLKTQYF; CDR3 DNA: TGTGCCAGCAGTTACTCGACGACAGGGAATTTGAAGACCCAGTACTTC
clone size: once; D gene: TRBD2; CDR3 length: 14; J gene: TRBJ2-7; V gene: TRBV19; CDR3 protein: CASSRGGASYEQYF; CDR3 DNA: TGTGCCAGCAGCCGGGGAGGGGCAAGCTACGAGCAGTACTTC
clone size: .; D gene: TRBD1; CDR3 length: 14; J gene: TRBJ2-1; V gene: TRBV18; CDR3 protein: CASSPATGSDEQFF; CDR3 DNA: TGTGCCAGCTCACCAGCGACAGGGTCCGATGAGCAGTTCTTC
clone size: .; D gene: .; CDR3 length: 13; J gene: TRBJ1-1; V gene: TRBV7-2; CDR3 protein: CASSTYGNTEAFF; CDR3 DNA: TGTGCCAGCAGCACATATGGGAACACTGAAGCTTTCTTT
clone size: .; D gene: .; CDR3 length: 14; J gene: TRBJ2-1; V gene: TRBV21-1; CDR3 protein: CASSLPRAKNEQFF; CDR3 DNA: TGTGCCAGCAGCCTTCCCCGAGCGAAAAATGAGCAGTTCTTC
clone size: .; D gene: TRBD2; CDR3 length: 13; J gene: TRBJ2-5; V gene: TRBV10-3; CDR3 protein: CATWSGEQETQYF; CDR3 DNA: TGTGCCACCTGGAGCGGGGAGCAGGAGACCCAGTACTTC
clone size: once; D gene: TRBD1; CDR3 length: 16; J gene: TRBJ2-7; V gene: TRBV19; CDR3 protein: CASSTAGQVSSYEQYF; CDR3 DNA: TGTGCCAGTAGTACCGCGGGACAGGTGAGCTCCTACGAGCAGTACTTC
clone size: .; D gene: .; CDR3 length: 14; J gene: TRBJ1-4; V gene: TRBV7-9; CDR3 protein: CASSLGGMKEKLFF; CDR3 DNA: TGTGCCAGCAGCTTGGGGGGGATGAAGGAAAAACTGTTTTTT
clone size: .; D gene: TRBD1; CDR3 length: 17; J gene: TRBJ1-2; V gene: TRBV2; CDR3 protein: CASSGGPGDRSNYGYTF; CDR3 DNA: TGTGCCAGCAGTGGGGGACCCGGGGACAGATCTAACTATGGCTACACCTTC
clone size: .; D gene: .; CDR3 length: 13; J gene: TRBJ1-1; V gene: TRBV18; CDR3 protein: CASSEERGTEAFF; CDR3 DNA: TGTGCCAGCTCAGAGGAGAGGGGGACTGAAGCTTTCTTT
clone size: .; D gene: TRBD1; CDR3 length: 15; J gene: TRBJ1-3; V gene: TRBV30; CDR3 protein: CACWDSRFGGNTIYF; CDR3 DNA: TGTGCCTGTTGGGACAGTCGGTTCGGTGGAAACACCATATATTTT
clone size: .; D gene: .; CDR3 length: 14; J gene: TRBJ2-5; V gene: TRBV7-3; CDR3 protein: CASSQQGGEGTQYF; CDR3 DNA: TGTGCCAGCAGCCAACAAGGGGGGGAAGGGACCCAGTACTTC
clone size: .; D gene: TRBD1; CDR3 length: 15; J gene: TRBJ1-3; V gene: TRBV15; CDR3 protein: CATSRRQGGGNTIYF; CDR3 DNA: TGTGCCACCAGCAGACGACAGGGGGGTGGAAACACCATATATTTT
clone size: .; D gene: .; CDR3 length: 14; J gene: TRBJ2-2; V gene: TRBV7-2; CDR3 protein: CASSADLNTGELFF; CDR3 DNA: TGTGCCAGCAGCGCGGATTTGAACACCGGGGAGCTGTTTTTT
clone size: .; D gene: .; CDR3 length: 15; J gene: TRBJ2-3; V gene: TRBV5-4; CDR3 protein: CASSGGRPSTDTQYF; CDR3 DNA: TGTGCCAGCAGTGGAGGGCGTCCTAGCACAGATACGCAGTATTTT
clone size: .; D gene: .; CDR3 length: 14; J gene: TRBJ2-3; V gene: TRBV12-5; CDR3 protein: CASGLGPRPDTQYF; CDR3 DNA: TGTGCTAGTGGTTTGGGACCGAGGCCAGATACGCAGTATTTT
clone size: .; D gene: .; CDR3 length: 15; J gene: TRBJ1-4; V gene: TRBV6-1; CDR3 protein: CASRGHRTTNEKLFF; CDR3 DNA: TGTGCCAGCCGCGGGCATCGAACAACTAATGAAAAACTGTTTTTT
clone size: .; D gene: .; CDR3 length: 17; J gene: TRBJ1-2; V gene: TRBV5-6; CDR3 protein: CASSRGGAGLLGYGYTF; CDR3 DNA: TGTGCCAGCAGCCGCGGGGGCGCAGGGCTACTTGGCTATGGCTACACCTTC
clone size: .; D gene: .; CDR3 length: 15; J gene: TRBJ1-2; V gene: TRBV30; CDR3 protein: CAWSGTVRGDYGYTF; CDR3 DNA: TGTGCCTGGAGTGGGACAGTTCGGGGGGACTATGGCTACACCTTC
clone size: .; D gene: TRBD1; CDR3 length: 15; J gene: TRBJ1-2; V gene: TRBV15; CDR3 protein: CATSPPGGQGHGYTF; CDR3 DNA: TGTGCCACCAGCCCACCCGGGGGACAGGGCCATGGCTACACCTTC
clone size: once; D gene: .; CDR3 length: 14; J gene: TRBJ1-6; V gene: TRBV27; CDR3 protein: CASSSPVNNSPLHF; CDR3 DNA: TGTGCCAGCAGTTCCCCGGTTAATAATTCACCCCTCCACTTT
clone size: .; D gene: TRBD1; CDR3 length: 17; J gene: TRBJ2-2; V gene: TRBV12-5; CDR3 protein: CASGRTLGQVVTGELFF; CDR3 DNA: TGTGCTAGTGGTCGTACCCTGGGACAGGTCGTCACCGGGGAGCTGTTTTTT
clone size: once; D gene: .; CDR3 length: 14; J gene: TRBJ2-2; V gene: TRBV5-4; CDR3 protein: CASSLVGQTGELFF; CDR3 DNA: TGTGCCAGCAGCTTGGTCGGACAGACCGGGGAGCTGTTTTTT
clone size: .; D gene: TRBD1; CDR3 length: 16; J gene: TRBJ1-5; V gene: TRBV6-6; CDR3 protein: CASSNPGQGSNQPQHF; CDR3 DNA: TGTGCCAGCAGCAATCCAGGACAGGGATCTAATCAGCCCCAGCATTTT
clone size: few; D gene: .; CDR3 length: 13; J gene: TRBJ1-5; V gene: TRBV25-1; CDR3 protein: CASSYEGHQPQHF; CDR3 DNA: TGTGCCAGCAGTTATGAGGGCCATCAGCCCCAGCATTTT
clone size: .; D gene: TRBD2; CDR3 length: 12; J gene: TRBJ2-1; V gene: TRBV28; CDR3 protein: CASGGDYNEQFF; CDR3 DNA: TGTGCCAGCGGGGGGGACTACAATGAGCAGTTCTTC
clone size: few; D gene: TRBD1; CDR3 length: 13; J gene: TRBJ1-1; V gene: TRBV7-2; CDR3 protein: CASRPAETGEAFF; CDR3 DNA: TGTGCCAGCAGGCCGGCCGAGACAGGGGAAGCTTTCTTT
clone size: few; D gene: TRBD1; CDR3 length: 13; J gene: TRBJ1-1; V gene: TRBV14; CDR3 protein: CASSRQGVTEAFF; CDR3 DNA: TGTGCCAGCAGCCGACAGGGAGTAACTGAAGCTTTCTTT
clone size: .; D gene: .; CDR3 length: 15; J gene: TRBJ1-6; V gene: TRBV30; CDR3 protein: CAWSATGQRNSPLHF; CDR3 DNA: TGTGCCTGGAGTGCCACGGGACAACGAAATTCACCCCTCCACTTT
clone size: .; D gene: .; CDR3 length: 17; J gene: TRBJ1-4; V gene: TRBV6-1; CDR3 protein: CASSGGPQGPTNEKLFF; CDR3 DNA: TGTGCCAGCAGTGGCGGACCACAGGGTCCAACTAATGAAAAACTGTTTTTT
clone size: .; D gene: .; CDR3 length: 14; J gene: TRBJ1-4; V gene: TRBV6-5; CDR3 protein: CASSWTRTNEKLFF; CDR3 DNA: TGTGCCAGCAGTTGGACACGGACTAATGAAAAACTGTTTTTT